This T cell receptor (beta chain) was observed in a study of blood T cell repertoires in COVID-19. Study information: Sites in the United States, Italy and Spain provided acute and convalescent COVID-19 samples.

Authors' data handling: Reference gene primer amplification gave nucleated cell count estimates. This table comes from immunoSEQ multiplex PCR, and its TCRdb copy is limited to in-frame clones, with some not included. The DNA was the basis for D and trimming; V, J and clone size are from that table. Here the sample spans fewer than 20,000 clones, approximately 95% being singletons. Unmatched junction bases numbered 5, after V lost 3 bases and J lost 6 bases. The CDR3 sequence is 14 residues long. The germline V gene has CDR1 MGHRA and CDR2 YSYEKL. This chain connects TRBV4-1 to TRBJ2-7; 10 bases match TRBD1. This sequence originates from a woman aged 50 to 65 with active COVID-19. The sample taken for sequencing was peripheral blood. The CDR3 is CASSHPGTGVEQYF. The CDR3, as DNA: TGCGCCAGCAGCCACCCCGGGACAGGGGTCGAGCAGTACTTC.